This T cell receptor (beta chain) was sequenced for a study of memory CD4+ T cells and cytomegalovirus serostatus (dated by TCRdb to the late 2010s). General notes on the study: The cohort included roughly 33 healthy adults from Belgium, of whom 9 were CMV seropositive and 24 were CMV seronegative. The study sequenced CD4+ memory TCRbeta repertoires of a Belgian cohort with known cytomegalovirus serostatus to replicate a published TCR-based CMV serostatus classifier.

Concerning this clone itself: Its antigen remains undetermined. Per-base quality was not reported, and no clone a single base away is much larger than it.

The Quick-DNA Microprep Kit was used to extract genomic DNA from the sorted cells. TCRbeta DNA was amplified with the immunoSEQ hsTCRbeta kit following the manufacturer's protocol. An Illumina MiSeq instrument was used to sequence the TCRbeta libraries. The study's own analysis went as follows. Once out-of-frame sequences had been removed, millions of distinct TCRbeta sequences were left, which works out to an average of around 67,000 per individual. Each individual was scored according to the count of 164 previously reported CMV-associated TCRbeta sequences and the total productive distinct TCRbeta count. A beta-binomial model was reimplemented in Python, and scikit-learn random forests with default parameters were trained on US cohort data. Classifier performance on the Belgian cohort was summarized as median AUC with percentile confidence intervals calculated over 10,000 bootstrap iterations. The immuneACCESS repertoire file appears here via TCRdb, limited to in-frame rearrangements. These files lack a portion of the clones; in checked studies, under half of the deficit traces to unresolved V genes, and the cause of the others is not known. V and J calls and clone size are given by that table; D and trimming were obtained from the DNA. The sample table contains 80,000 or so clones; only one count was recorded for about 73% of them. Approximately 2.4% of the sample lies in the top ten.

Taken from cysteine to phenylalanine, the CDR3 has 14 residues. The only DNA kept is the CDR3, 42 bases in frame from the first base. The germline V and J ends show losses of 5 bases and 3 bases respectively, and no gene match explains 5 bases of the junction. Sequences PRHDT (CDR1) and FYEKMQ (CDR2) are obtained from the germline V gene (reference sequence). Broader findings and caveats from the paper: Of 164 previously reported CMV-associated TCRbeta sequences, approximately 70 appeared in the CD4+ memory repertoires, each in one to five individuals. On the Belgian cohort, the classifier built on the original framework reached a median bootstrapped AUC of approximately 0.95, with a 95% CI of 0.76-1.00. The results were read as suggesting that the CMV-associated TCR signature is, for the most part, present in the CD4+ memory repertoire. For predicting CMV serostatus, the median bootstrapped AUC was roughly 0.95 using the original framework and about 0.9 using a US-trained random forest. Only CD4+CD45RO+ memory cells were sequenced, in contrast to the original study, in which naive and memory CD4+ and CD8+ populations were covered.

Single viable CD3+CD4+CD8-CD45RO+ cells were sorted as memory CD4+ T cells on a FACSAria II. CMV serostatus was assessed using a Roche Elecsys assay, by which serum IgG against CMV pp150, pp28, p38 and p52 was detected. Once the samples were thawed, total CD4+ T cells were enriched through positive selection using CD4 magnetic microbeads. Samples originated from another study that specifically interrogated the CD4+ T cell memory repertoire. Following standard operating procedures, peripheral blood mononuclear cells were isolated and cryopreserved, while serum was kept at -80 degrees C. Staining used CD3-PerCP (BW264/56), CD4-APC (RPA-T4), CD45RO-PE (UCHT1) and CD8-Pacific Orange (3B5) antibodies, with Sytox blue excluding non-viable cells.

Material for sequencing was memory CD4+ T cells from blood. The chain is encoded by TRBV13 joined to TRBJ2-3; 7 nucleotides in the junction match TRBD1. This clonotype was obtained from an adult in good health and CMV-seropositive. The CDR3 region: CASSPLQGTDTQYF. The sequenced DNA is TGTGCCAGCAGCCCGCTACAGGGGACAGATACGCAGTATTTT.